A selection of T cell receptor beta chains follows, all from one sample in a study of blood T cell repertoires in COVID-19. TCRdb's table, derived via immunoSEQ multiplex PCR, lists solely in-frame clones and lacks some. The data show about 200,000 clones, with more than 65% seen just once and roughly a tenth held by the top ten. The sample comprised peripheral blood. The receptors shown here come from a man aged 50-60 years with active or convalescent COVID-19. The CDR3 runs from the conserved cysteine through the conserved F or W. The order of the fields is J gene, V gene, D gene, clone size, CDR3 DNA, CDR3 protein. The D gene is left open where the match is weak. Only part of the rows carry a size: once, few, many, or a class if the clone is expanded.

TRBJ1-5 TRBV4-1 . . TGCGCCAGCAGCCAAGATGGGGGGGGCTCGGGCAATCAGCCCCAGCATTTT CASSQDGGGSGNQPQHF
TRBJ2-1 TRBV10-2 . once TGCGCCAGCAGTGATTGGGAGACCAGCCCCTACAATGAGCAGTTCTTC CASSDWETSPYNEQFF
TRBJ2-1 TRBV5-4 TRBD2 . TGTGCCAGCAGCCCCCGGACTAGCGGTTCCTACAATGAGCAGTTCTTC CASSPRTSGSYNEQFF
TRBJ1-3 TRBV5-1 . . TGCGCCAGCAGCTTGGCCGGGACTGGAAACACCATATATTTT CASSLAGTGNTIYF
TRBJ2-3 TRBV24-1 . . TGTGCCACCAGTGACCCCCAGGCTACGCAGTATTTT CATSDPQATQYF
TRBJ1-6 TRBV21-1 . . TGTGCCAGCAGCAAAGTATCGTCGACAGGGGAACCTTATTCACCCCTCCACTTT CASSKVSSTGEPYSPLHF
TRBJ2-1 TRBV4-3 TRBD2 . TGCGCCAGCAGCCCAGGACTAGCGGGAGGTGATGAGCAGTTCTTC CASSPGLAGGDEQFF
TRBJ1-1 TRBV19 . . TGTGCCAGTAGTATAGTTACCAGGGTTTGGCCCACTGAAGCTTTCTTT CASSIVTRVWPTEAFF
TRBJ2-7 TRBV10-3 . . TGTGCCATCAGTGAGGAGAGAGATAGACAGGAGCAGTACTTC CAISEERDRQEQYF
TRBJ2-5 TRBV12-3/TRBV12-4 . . TGTGCCAGCAGCGACTGGAACCAAGAGACCCAGTACTTC CASSDWNQETQYF
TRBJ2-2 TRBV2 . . TGTGCCAGCAGGGAGGACAGTCACACCGGGGAGCTGTTTTTT CASREDSHTGELFF
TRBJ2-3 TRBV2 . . TGTGCCAGCAGTGACCGGGTCTGGCTAGATACGCAGTATTTT CASSDRVWLDTQYF
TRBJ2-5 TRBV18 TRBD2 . TGTGCCAGCTCACCACCGGGAGGCGGGAGTTTCCAAGAGACCCAGTACTTC CASSPPGGGSFQETQYF
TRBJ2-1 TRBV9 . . TGTGCCAGCAGCGGCCGGGACTCCTCCTACAATGAGCAGTTCTTC CASSGRDSSYNEQFF
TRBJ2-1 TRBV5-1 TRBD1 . TGCGCCAGCAGCCTAATTGGACAGGGGGCCAACAATGAGCAGTTCTTC CASSLIGQGANNEQFF
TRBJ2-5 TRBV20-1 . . TGCAGTGCTAGCAGGGTGGAGACCCAGTACTTC CSASRVETQYF
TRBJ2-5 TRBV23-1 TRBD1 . TGCGCCAGCAGTCAACCCCGGGACAGGGTTCAAGAGACCCAGTACTTC CASSQPRDRVQETQYF
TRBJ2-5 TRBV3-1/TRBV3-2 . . TGTGCCAGCAGCCAAGGGGTCGGTTTTGGGCAGGGCCAAGAGACCCAGTACTTC CASSQGVGFGQGQETQYF
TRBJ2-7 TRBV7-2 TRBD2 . TGTGCCAGCAGCTCTGTGGGGACTAGCGCTTACGAGCAGTACTTC CASSSVGTSAYEQYF
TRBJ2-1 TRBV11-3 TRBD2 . TGTGCCAGCAGCTTAGCTGGGACTAGCGAGATGAATGAGCAGTTCTTC CASSLAGTSEMNEQFF
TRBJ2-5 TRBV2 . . TGTGCCAGTTCCCGGAGCAGTCAAGAGACCCAGTACTTC CASSRSSQETQYF
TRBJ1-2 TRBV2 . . TGTGCCAGCAGTGATAGTAGGAGGGGCTACACCTTC CASSDSRRGYTF
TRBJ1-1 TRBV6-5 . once TGTGCCAGCAGACAGTTGAACACTGAAGCTTTCTTT CASRQLNTEAFF
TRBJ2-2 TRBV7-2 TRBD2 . TGTGCCAGCAGCTTAGGGCTAGCGGGAGCCGCCGGGGAGCTGTTTTTT CASSLGLAGAAGELFF
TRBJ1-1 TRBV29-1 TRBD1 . TGCAGCGTCCAAGACAGGGGGAACACTGAAGCTTTCTTT CSVQDRGNTEAFF
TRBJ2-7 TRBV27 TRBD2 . TGTGCCAGCAGGGGAGCGGGAGCTTACGAGCAGTACTTC CASRGAGAYEQYF
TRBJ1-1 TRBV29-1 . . TGCAGCGTTGAAGATCGGAACACTGAAGCTTTCTTT CSVEDRNTEAFF
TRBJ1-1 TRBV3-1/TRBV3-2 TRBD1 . TGTGCCAGCAGCCAAGGCGACAGGGGATCGCTGGGAGCTTTCTTT CASSQGDRGSLGAFF
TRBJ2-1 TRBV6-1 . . TGTGCCAGCAGTGAAGCTCCCAGAGGGCAGTTCTTC CASSEAPRGQFF
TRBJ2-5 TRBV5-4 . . TGTGCCAGCAGCAAAGGGACTCAAGAGACCCAGTACTTC CASSKGTQETQYF
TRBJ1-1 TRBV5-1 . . TGCGCCAGCAGCTTGGAAGCTCACACTGAAGCTTTCTTT CASSLEAHTEAFF
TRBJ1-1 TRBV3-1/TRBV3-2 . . TGTGCCAGCAGCCAAGCAGGGCTTGAAGCTTTCTTT CASSQAGLEAFF
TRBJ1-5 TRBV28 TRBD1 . TGTGCCAGCAGTCCCAACAGGGGTGATCAGCCCCAGCATTTT CASSPNRGDQPQHF
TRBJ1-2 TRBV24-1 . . TGTGCCACCAGTGACCCCGAGGGCTACACCTTC CATSDPEGYTF
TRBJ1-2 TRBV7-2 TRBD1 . TGTGCCAGCAGCTTATCCCCGGGACAGAACTATGGCTACACCTTC CASSLSPGQNYGYTF
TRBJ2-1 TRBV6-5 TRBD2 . TGTGCCAGCAGTTCCCGACTAGCGGGGCCCGTGGATGAGCAGTTCTTC CASSSRLAGPVDEQFF
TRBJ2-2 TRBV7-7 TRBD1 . TGTGCTACGACTACAGGGGTGGTCGGGGAGCTGTTTTTT CATTTGVVGELFF
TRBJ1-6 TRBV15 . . TGTGCCACCAGCAGAGAGCACAGTAATTCACCCCTCCACTTT CATSREHSNSPLHF
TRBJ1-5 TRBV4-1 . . TGCGCCAGCAGCCAAGGGGGAGGGGGCAATCAGCCCCAGCATTTT CASSQGGGGNQPQHF
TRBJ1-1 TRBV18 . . TGTGCCAGCTCACCTACCAGGGAAGAAGCTTTCTTT CASSPTREEAFF